Below are 21 T cell receptor beta chains sequenced from a single sample in a study of OX40 agonist ivuxolimab in advanced cancers. TCRdb's table, derived via immunoSEQ multiplex PCR, lists solely in-frame clones and lacks some. Here the sample spans approximately 68,000 clones, about four fifths being singletons. The sample in question was CD4+ or CD8+ T cells sorted from blood, obtained in a trial of the OX40 agonist ivuxolimab. Source of these receptors: an adult with an advanced solid tumor such as melanoma, head and neck, liver or kidney cancer.

The V and J genes are TRBV5-1 and TRBJ2-3; 7 nucleotides agree with TRBD2. This CDR3 is built from 17 residues. Germline values: CDR1 SGHRS, CDR2 YFSETQ. J was trimmed by 3 bases and V by 1 base; bases with no gene match: 11. The CDR3 coding sequence is TGCGCCAGCAGCTTGTGGCGGGCAGGGAGGGGAACAGATACGCAGTATTTT. Its protein product is CASSLWRAGRGTDTQYF.

The chain recombines TRBV7-2 with TRBJ1-2; 7 nucleotides match TRBD1. The CDR3 totals 12 residues. Trimming took 5 bases from V and 7 from J; bases not matched to a gene: 4. Germline CDR1 reads SGHTA; CDR2 reads FQGNSA. CDR3 protein: CASSPDRAGYTF. The CDR3 DNA reads as TGTGCCAGCAGCCCAGACAGGGCTGGCTACACCTTC. Together with reference TRBV7-2 and TRBJ1-2, the CDR3 gives the full variable domain: GAGVSQSPSNKVTEKGKDVELRCDPISGHTALYWYRQSLGQGLEFLIYFQGNSAPDKSGLPSDRFSAERTGGSVSTLTIQRTQQEDSAVYLCASSPDRAGYTFGSGTRLTVV.

This CDR3 reads CASSHSTSGSTGELFF. The CDR3 DNA follows: TGTGCCAGCAGCCATTCGACTAGCGGGAGTACGGGGGAGCTGTTTTTT. The chain joins TRBV7-7 to TRBJ2-2; TRBD2 agrees at 12 bases. J lost 8 bases, V lost 5 bases, and 9 bases had no gene match. CDR1 and CDR2 from the germline V gene are SSHAT and FNYEAQ (reference sequence). CDR3 length equals 16 residues.

CDR3 protein: CASSLESGRMNTEAFF. In DNA form, the CDR3 reads TGTGCCAGCAGCTTGGAGTCAGGGAGAATGAACACTGAAGCTTTCTTT. The chain couples TRBV5-4 to TRBJ1-1, with D possibly matching TRBD1 (5 bases). Germline loops: CDR1 SGHNT, CDR2 YYREEE (reference sequence). The CDR3 length is 16 residues. V lost 0 bases and J lost 0, with 12 bases in between.

This sequence joins TRBV11-3 and TRBJ2-1; a weak D match, TRBD2 (5 bases). V dropped 1 base and J dropped 8 bases, with 15 bases sitting between them. Germline V CDR1 and CDR2: SGHNT, YENEEA. The CDR3 sequence is 15 residues long. This CDR3 reads CASSLGGSGGYEQFF. In DNA form, the CDR3 reads TGTGCCAGCAGCTTAGGAGGGTCCGGAGGCTATGAGCAGTTCTTC.

The genes are TRBV19 and TRBJ1-5; weak D call: TRBD1 (5 bases). The CDR3 loop spans 13 amino acids. V was clipped by 4 bases and J by 6 bases, with 10 bases between them. Germline V gene data show CDR1 as LNHDA and CDR2 as SQIVND (reference sequence). The CDR3 DNA sequence: TGTGCCAGTAGTACAGGGAGCCCTCAGCCCCAGCATTTT. Translation: CASSTGSPQPQHF.

The rearrangement links TRBV9 to TRBJ2-1; 12 bases map to TRBD2. V was pared by 2 bases and J by 3 bases, with 3 bases of the junction left unmatched. Germline assignment: CDR1 SGDLS and CDR2 YYNGEE. The CDR3 contains 16 residues. The DNA of the CDR3 is TGTGCCAGCAGCGTCGGACTAGCGGGGAACTACAATGAGCAGTTCTTC. It is translated as CASSVGLAGNYNEQFF.

The J gene is TRBJ2-7, the V gene TRBV6-6; a weak D match, TRBD1 (5 bases). The germline V gene encodes CDR1 MNHNY and CDR2 SVGAGI (reference sequence). V gave up 0 bases and J gave up 7 bases, with 7 bases separating them. CDR3 length: 12 residues. CDR3 loop: CASSYSRVEQYF. DNA for the CDR3: TGTGCCAGCAGTTACTCCAGGGTTGAGCAGTACTTC.

The rearrangement uses TRBV5-1 and TRBJ1-6; D remains unclear. This CDR3 is 15 amino acids long. In germline, CDR1 is SGHRS, CDR2 YFSETQ. V was trimmed by 5 bases and J by 6 bases, leaving 15 bases between them. The CDR3 DNA reads TGCGCCAGCAGACCGGACTTAATCCTTAATTCACCCCTCCACTTT. Translation: CASRPDLILNSPLHF. The full variable domain, its missing parts supplied by reference TRBV5-1 and TRBJ1-6, is KAGVTQTPRYLIKTRGQQVTLSCSPISGHRSVSWYQQTPGQGLQFLFEYFSETQRNKGNFPGRFSGRQFSNSRSEMNVSTLELGDSALYLCASRPDLILNSPLHFGNGTRLTVT.

The V gene is TRBV5-4, the J gene TRBJ2-3, with D unclear. Trimming cost V 1 base and J 4 bases, with 19 bases left between them. CDR1 is SGHNT, CDR2 YYREEE, per germline (reference sequence). The CDR3 totals 17 residues. The DNA of the CDR3 is TGTGCCAGCAGCTTGTATTCCCGGGTGAAGGTTGCAGATACGCAGTATTTT. The encoded protein is CASSLYSRVKVADTQYF.

J is TRBJ2-1 and V is TRBV7-9; D not certain. Per germline, CDR1 SEHNR and CDR2 FQNEAQ (reference sequence). Trimming shortened V by 2 bases and J by 5 bases, and 16 bases separated the two germline ends. CDR3 length: 16 amino acids. The CDR3 sequence: CASSLSQHLDHNEQFF. CDR3 in DNA: TGTGCCAGCAGCTTAAGTCAACACCTCGACCACAATGAGCAGTTCTTC.

The rearrangement uses TRBV30 and TRBJ1-6; no firm D call. Per germline, CDR1 GTSNPN and CDR2 SVGIG (reference sequence). The V gene lost 0 bases and the J gene lost 10 bases, with 13 bases spanning the gap. This CDR3 is 14 amino acids long. CDR3 in amino acids: CAWSVQAITSPLHF. CDR3 coding DNA: TGTGCCTGGAGTGTACAAGCTATAACCTCACCCCTCCACTTT.

This chain links TRBV18 with TRBJ1-4, with 8 bases matching TRBD1. This CDR3 is built from 14 residues. Germline V gives CDR1 KGHSH, CDR2 LQKENI. Germline trimming cut 0 bases from V and 11 bases from J; bases unmatched to any gene: 5. CDR3 protein: CASSPPGTGDKLFF. CDR3 DNA sequence: TGTGCCAGCTCACCACCGGGGACAGGTGACAAACTGTTTTTT. The full variable domain, in which reference TRBV18 and TRBJ1-4 provide the parts outside the CDR3, is NAGVMQNPRHLVRRRGQEARLRCSPMKGHSHVYWYRQLPEEGLKFMVYLQKENIIDESGMPKERFSAEFPKEGPSILRIQQVVRGDSAAYFCASSPPGTGDKLFFGSGTQLSVL.

The CDR3 nucleotides are TGTGCCACCCAAAAATTAGCGGGAGCATTTGACGAGCAGTACTTC. Its protein product is CATQKLAGAFDEQYF. The chain recombines TRBV10-3 with TRBJ2-7; 9 bases are shared with TRBD2. The V gene's germline CDR1 is ENHRY and CDR2 SYGVKD. This CDR3 region has 15 residues. The J segment lost 5 bases and the V segment lost 10 bases, leaving 15 bases of the junction unmatched.

This chain links TRBV4-2 with TRBJ2-3; 9 bases align to TRBD2. J was trimmed by 2 bases and V by 4 bases; bases with no gene match: 7. Germline-derived CDR1 and CDR2 are LGHNA and YNFKEQ. The CDR3 is 16 amino acids. The CDR3 nucleotides read TGTGCCAGCAGCCTTTATAGCGGGGGAAACACAGATACGCAGTATTTT. Translating gives CASSLYSGGNTDTQYF.

The genes are TRBV7-9 and TRBJ1-2; 9 bases agree with TRBD1. The germline gives CDR1 SEHNR, CDR2 FQNEAQ (reference sequence). The CDR3 has 14 residues. The trim removed 3 bases at V and 8 bases at J, leaving 7 bases unmatched. The CDR3 DNA sequence: TGTGCCAGCAGCTTGGGACAGGGACGGGGAGGCTACACCTTC. Encoded protein: CASSLGQGRGGYTF.

This clone was detected a few times. The CDR3 region is CASSLRAEAFF. In nucleotides, the CDR3 is TGTGCCAGCAGCTTGAGAGCTGAAGCTTTCTTT. V usage is TRBV5-6 and J usage is TRBJ1-1; D remains ambiguous. Germline V CDR1 and CDR2: SGHDT, YYEEEE. Trimming stripped 1 base from V and 6 bases from J, with 4 bases between. This CDR3 has 11 residues. Full variable domain (remainder filled in from reference TRBV5-6 and TRBJ1-1): DAGVTQSPTHLIKTRGQQVTLRCSPKSGHDTVSWYQQALGQGPQFIFQYYEEEERQRGNFPDRFSGHQFPNYSSELNVNALLLGDSALYLCASSLRAEAFFGQGTRLTVV.

The rearrangement links TRBV6-4 to TRBJ2-1, with 10 bases fitting TRBD1. The V gene's germline CDR1 is MRHNA and CDR2 SNTAGT. V gave up 4 bases and J gave up 12 bases; unmatched junction bases: 12. This CDR3 comprises 15 residues. The CDR3 spells CASSASGTGVLGQFF. The CDR3 DNA sequence: TGTGCCAGCAGTGCCTCCGGGACAGGGGTCTTGGGGCAGTTCTTC.

This clone came up a few times. The J gene is TRBJ2-7, the V gene TRBV7-2; 8 nucleotides match TRBD2. Trimming at V came to 6 bases and at J to 4 bases, leaving 5 bases not matched to a gene. Germline lookup yields CDR1 SGHTA and CDR2 FQGNSA. There are 13 residues in the CDR3. The CDR3 coding sequence is TGTGCCAGCAGAGCTAGCGGGTCTTACGAGCAGTACTTC. Its translation: CASRASGSYEQYF.

This clone occurred once. The J gene is TRBJ1-1, the V gene TRBV30; D gene uncertain. V shed 0 bases and J shed 4 bases, with 9 bases lying between them. The CDR3 has 13 amino acids. CDR1 is GTSNPN, CDR2 SVGIG, per germline (reference sequence). In nucleotides, the CDR3 is TGTGCCTGGAGTGTACAACCGAGCACTGAAGCTTTCTTT. Translation gives CAWSVQPSTEAFF.

This clone came up a few times. This CDR3 reads CASSESTIVMKAFF. The CDR3, as DNA: TGCGCCAGCAGTGAGTCTACAATAGTTATGAAAGCTTTCTTT. This chain connects TRBV10-1 to TRBJ1-1; no clear D. The V end lost 0 bases, the J end lost 9 bases, and 14 bases lay between the germline ends. The CDR3 covers 14 residues. The V gene's germline CDR1 is WNHNN and CDR2 SYGVQD (reference sequence).